The sample holds one count of the clone carrying this T cell receptor (beta chain). Its antigen is as yet unknown. This record comes from a study of radiotherapy plus CTLA-4 blockade in lung cancer. Study-level background: Objective responses occurred in roughly a sixth of patients; 25% to 35% had disease control.

General study points: TCR clones of tumor origin grew in blood after radiotherapy plus ipilimumab. Reports state that early shifts in blood T cell clones, with interferon-beta, best predicted response.

The CDR3 has 15 residues. Germline V gene sequence: CDR1 MGHDK, CDR2 SYGVNS. Losses at the gene ends were 4 bases for V and 6 bases for J; bases not matched to a gene: 8. Method: immunoSEQ multiplex PCR; TCRdb's copy keeps in-frame clones and lacks some. The sample consists of about 49,000 clones, about 88% of them appearing once. Focal radiation plus CTLA-4 blockade with ipilimumab was given to patients with chemo-refractory metastatic non-small-cell lung cancer. The source material was peripheral blood, sampled from a patient treated with radiotherapy plus ipilimumab. The TCR was taken from a human donor with non-small cell lung cancer whose response to radiotherapy plus ipilimumab could not be evaluated. The chain joins TRBV25-1 to TRBJ2-4, with 8 positions matching TRBD1. CDR3 protein: CASSGRGLARNIQYF. In DNA form, the CDR3 reads TGTGCCAGCAGTGGCAGGGGGCTTGCTAGAAACATTCAGTACTTC. The whole variable domain, remainder taken from reference TRBV25-1 and TRBJ2-4, is EADIYQTPRYLVIGTGKKITLECSQTMGHDKMYWYQQDPGMELHLIHYSYGVNSTEKGDLSSESTVSRIRTEHFPLTLESARPSHTSQYLCASSGRGLARNIQYFGAGTRLSVL.